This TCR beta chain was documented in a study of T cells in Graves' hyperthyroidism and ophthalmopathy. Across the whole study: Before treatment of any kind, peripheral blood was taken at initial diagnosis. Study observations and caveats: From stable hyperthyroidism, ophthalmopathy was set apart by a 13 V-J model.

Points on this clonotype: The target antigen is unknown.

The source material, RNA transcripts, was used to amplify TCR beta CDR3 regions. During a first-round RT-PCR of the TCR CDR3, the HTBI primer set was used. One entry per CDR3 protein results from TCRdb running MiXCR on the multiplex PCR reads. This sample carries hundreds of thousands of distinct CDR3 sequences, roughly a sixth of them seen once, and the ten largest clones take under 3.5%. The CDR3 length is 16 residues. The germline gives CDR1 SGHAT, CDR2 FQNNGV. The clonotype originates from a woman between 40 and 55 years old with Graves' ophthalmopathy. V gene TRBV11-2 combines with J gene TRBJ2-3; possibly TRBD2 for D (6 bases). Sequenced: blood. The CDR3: CVSNRSPTGGTDTQYF. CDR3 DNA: TGTGTCAGTAACCGGAGCCCCACGGGAGGCACAGATACGCAGTATTTT.